This T cell receptor (beta chain) stems from a study of cytomegalovirus exposure and HLA in healthy donors. Study details: Some 200 million T cells yielded approximately 100 million unique TCR beta sequences, as an earlier analysis found.

Comments on this clone: Its specificity is not known.

Study outcomes and limitations: Earlier analysis found most TCR beta V segments productive about 87% or about 30% of the time.

Researchers ran the PCR with 60 Vbeta and 13 Jbeta primers. The protocol was immunoSEQ multiplex PCR, while the TCRdb copy is restricted to in-frame clones and leaves out a portion. Here the sample spans around 110,000 clones, over 60% being singletons. Per the germline V gene, CDR1 is MNHNY and CDR2 is SVGAGI (reference sequence). The CDR3 totals 16 residues. After removal of 6 bases from V and 2 bases from J, the junction contained 10 bases not matched to a gene. V and J are TRBV6-6 and TRBJ2-4; 7 nucleotides agree with TRBD1. The clonotype originates from a man in his thirties or forties in good health and CMV-seropositive. Material for sequencing was PBMCs. This CDR3 is CASSQTGVLTKNIQYF. DNA of the CDR3: TGTGCCAGCAGCCAAACAGGGGTTTTGACCAAAAACATTCAGTACTTC.